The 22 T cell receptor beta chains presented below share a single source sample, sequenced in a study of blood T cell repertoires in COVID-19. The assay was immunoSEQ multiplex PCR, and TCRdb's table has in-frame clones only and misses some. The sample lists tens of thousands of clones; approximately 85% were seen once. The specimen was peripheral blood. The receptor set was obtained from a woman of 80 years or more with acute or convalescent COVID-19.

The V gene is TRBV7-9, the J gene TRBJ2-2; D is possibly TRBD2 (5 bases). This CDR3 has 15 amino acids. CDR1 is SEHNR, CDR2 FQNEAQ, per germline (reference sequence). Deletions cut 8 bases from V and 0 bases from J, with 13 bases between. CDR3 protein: CASPRGSSNTGELFF. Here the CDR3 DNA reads TGTGCCAGCCCACGGGGATCCTCGAACACCGGGGAGCTGTTTTTT.

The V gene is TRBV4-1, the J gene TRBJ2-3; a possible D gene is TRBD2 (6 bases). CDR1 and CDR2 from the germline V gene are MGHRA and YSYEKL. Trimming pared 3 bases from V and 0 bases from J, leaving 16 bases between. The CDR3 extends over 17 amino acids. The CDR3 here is CASSQAISGSSTDTQYF. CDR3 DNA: TGCGCCAGCAGCCAGGCCATCAGCGGGTCTAGCACAGATACGCAGTATTTT.

This CDR3 is CASSQDPHRDTEAFF. In DNA, the CDR3 is TGTGCCAGCAGCCAAGATCCTCACCGGGACACTGAAGCTTTCTTT. V and J are TRBV4-2 and TRBJ1-1; no definite D call. V was cut by 0 bases and J by 3 bases, with 11 bases left in between. Germline V lookup: CDR1 LGHNA, CDR2 YNFKEQ. The CDR3 runs to 15 residues.

CDR3 nucleotide sequence: TGTGCCAGCTCGGCGGGACAGCAATACACCGGGGAGCTGTTTTTT. Amino acid sequence: CASSAGQQYTGELFF. The V and J genes are TRBV18 and TRBJ2-2; D is perhaps TRBD1 (7 bases). Germline-derived CDR1 and CDR2 are KGHSH and LQKENI. Trimming took 6 bases from V and 3 from J, leaving 14 bases between them. There are 15 residues in the CDR3.

The CDR3 reads CAWSRIDRNNQPQHF. DNA for the CDR3: TGTGCCTGGAGCCGGATAGACAGGAATAATCAGCCCCAGCATTTT. The chain joins TRBV30 to TRBJ1-5, with D possibly TRBD1 on 6 matching bases. Germline CDR1 reads GTSNPN; CDR2 reads SVGIG (reference sequence). The CDR3 loop spans 15 amino acids. The V and J ends lost 3 bases and 4 bases respectively, with 16 bases between them.

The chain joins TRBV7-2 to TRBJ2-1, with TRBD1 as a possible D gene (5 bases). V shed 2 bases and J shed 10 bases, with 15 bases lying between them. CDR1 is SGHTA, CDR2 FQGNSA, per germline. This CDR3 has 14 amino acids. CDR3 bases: TGTGCCAGCAGCTTACGCCAGGGCGAAGGGGAGCAGTTCTTC. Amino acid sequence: CASSLRQGEGEQFF. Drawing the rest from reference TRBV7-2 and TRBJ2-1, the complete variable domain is GAGVSQSPSNKVTEKGKDVELRCDPISGHTALYWYRQSLGQGLEFLIYFQGNSAPDKSGLPSDRFSAERTGGSVSTLTIQRTQQEDSAVYLCASSLRQGEGEQFFGPGTRLTVL.

In nucleotides, the CDR3 is TGTGCCAGCAGTTACCCACTTAAGGCACAGGGCGGCAAAAACATTCAGTACTTC. It translates to CASSYPLKAQGGKNIQYF. V is TRBV6-2 or TRBV6-3 and J is TRBJ2-4, with a weak D call TRBD1 (6 bases). V was shortened by 2 bases and J by 3 bases, with 20 bases between the two germline ends. Germline CDR1 and CDR2: MNHEY and SVGEGT. CDR3 length equals 18 residues.

The CDR3 nucleotides are TGTGCCATCAGTGAGTCGAAAATGGGAGCAGAGACCCAGTACTTC. It specifies CAISESKMGAETQYF. The rearrangement uses TRBV10-3 and TRBJ2-5, with D possibly TRBD2 on 5 matching bases. V lost 0 bases and J 4 bases, leaving 12 bases between the germline ends. Germline lookup yields CDR1 ENHRY and CDR2 SYGVKD. The length of the CDR3 is 15 residues.

CDR3 residues: CASSQTGGGGETQYF. CDR3 coding DNA: TGTGCCAGCAGCCAGACCGGGGGTGGGGGAGAGACCCAGTACTTC. The chain joins TRBV3-1 (or the pseudogene TRBV3-2) to TRBJ2-5, with D tentatively TRBD2 (6 bases). Germline values: CDR1 LGHDT, CDR2 YNNKEL (reference sequence). CDR3 length: 15 residues. V gave up 3 bases and J gave up 4 bases, with 15 bases separating them.

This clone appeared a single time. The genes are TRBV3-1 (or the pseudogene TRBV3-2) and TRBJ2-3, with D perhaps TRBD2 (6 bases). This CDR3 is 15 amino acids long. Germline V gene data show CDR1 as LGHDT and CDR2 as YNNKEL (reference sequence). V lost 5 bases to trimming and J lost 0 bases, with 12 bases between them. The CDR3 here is CASSYAGTSTDTQYF. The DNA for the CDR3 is TGTGCCAGCAGCTATGCCGGGACTAGCACAGATACGCAGTATTTT.

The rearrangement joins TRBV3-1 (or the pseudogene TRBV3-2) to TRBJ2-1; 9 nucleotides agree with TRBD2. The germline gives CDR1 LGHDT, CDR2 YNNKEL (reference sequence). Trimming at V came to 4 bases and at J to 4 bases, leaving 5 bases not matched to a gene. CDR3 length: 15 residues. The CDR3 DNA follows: TGTGCCAGCAGCCTAGCGGGAGCTGGGTACAATGAGCAGTTCTTC. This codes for CASSLAGAGYNEQFF.

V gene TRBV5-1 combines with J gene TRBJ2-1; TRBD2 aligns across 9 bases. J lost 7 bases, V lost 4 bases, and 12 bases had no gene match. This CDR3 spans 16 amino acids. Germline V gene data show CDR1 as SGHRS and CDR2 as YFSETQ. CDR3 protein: CASSTGGSGRANEQFF. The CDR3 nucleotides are TGCGCCAGCAGCACCGGGGGTAGCGGGAGAGCGAATGAGCAGTTCTTC.

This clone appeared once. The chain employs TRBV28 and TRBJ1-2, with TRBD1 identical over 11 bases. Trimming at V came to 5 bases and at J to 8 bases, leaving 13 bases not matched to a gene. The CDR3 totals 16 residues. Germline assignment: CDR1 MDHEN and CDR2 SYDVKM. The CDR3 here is CASSRTPPGTGGGYTF. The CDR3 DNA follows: TGTGCCAGCAGTAGAACCCCCCCCGGGACAGGGGGAGGCTACACCTTC.

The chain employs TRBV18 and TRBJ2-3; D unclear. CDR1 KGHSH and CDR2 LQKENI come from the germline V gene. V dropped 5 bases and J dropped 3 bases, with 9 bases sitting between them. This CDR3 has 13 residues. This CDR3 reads CASSFSETDTQYF. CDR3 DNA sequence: TGTGCCAGCTCATTTTCTGAGACAGATACGCAGTATTTT.

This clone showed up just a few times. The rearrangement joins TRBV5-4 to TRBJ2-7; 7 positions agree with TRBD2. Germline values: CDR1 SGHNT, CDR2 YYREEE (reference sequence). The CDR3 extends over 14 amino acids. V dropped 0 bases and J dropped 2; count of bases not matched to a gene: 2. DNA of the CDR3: TGTGCCAGCAGCTTGGAGCTAGCGGCCTACGAGCAGTACTTC. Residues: CASSLELAAYEQYF.

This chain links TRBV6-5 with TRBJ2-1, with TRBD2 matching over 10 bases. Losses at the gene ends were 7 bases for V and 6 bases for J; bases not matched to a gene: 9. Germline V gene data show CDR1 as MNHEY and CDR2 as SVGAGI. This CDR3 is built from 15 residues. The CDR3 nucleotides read TGTGCCAGCAAGGAGCGGGAGGGCCCAACCAATGAGCAGTTCTTC. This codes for CASKEREGPTNEQFF.

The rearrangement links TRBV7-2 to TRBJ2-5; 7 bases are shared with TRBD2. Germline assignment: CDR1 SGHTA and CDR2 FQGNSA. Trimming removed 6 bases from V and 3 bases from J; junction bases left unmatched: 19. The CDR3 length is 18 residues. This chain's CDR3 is CASSLALLAAPWEETQYF. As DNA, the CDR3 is TGTGCCAGCAGTCTTGCCTTGCTAGCGGCCCCCTGGGAAGAGACCCAGTACTTC.

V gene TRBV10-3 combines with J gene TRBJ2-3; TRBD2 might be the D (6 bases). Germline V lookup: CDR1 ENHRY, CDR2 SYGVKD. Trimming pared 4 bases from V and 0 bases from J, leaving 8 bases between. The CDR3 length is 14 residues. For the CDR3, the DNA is TGTGCCATCAGTGCTGGAGGGAGCACAGATACGCAGTATTTT. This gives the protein CAISAGGSTDTQYF.

CDR3 residues: CASSLVQGRAFF. For the CDR3, the DNA is TGTGCCAGCAGCTTAGTACAGGGGCGAGCTTTCTTT. The V gene is TRBV7-8, the J gene TRBJ1-1; the match to TRBD1 covers 7 bases. This CDR3 spans 12 amino acids. From germline, CDR1 is SGHVS and CDR2 FQNEAQ. The V gene end was trimmed by 1 base and the J gene end by 10 bases; junction bases not matched to a gene: 3.

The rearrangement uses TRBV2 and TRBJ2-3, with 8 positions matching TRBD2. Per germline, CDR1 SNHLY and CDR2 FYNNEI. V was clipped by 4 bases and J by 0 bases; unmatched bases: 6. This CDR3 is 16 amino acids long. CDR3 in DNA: TGTGCCAGCAGTGGACATAGCGGGGATAGCACAGATACGCAGTATTTT. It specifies CASSGHSGDSTDTQYF.

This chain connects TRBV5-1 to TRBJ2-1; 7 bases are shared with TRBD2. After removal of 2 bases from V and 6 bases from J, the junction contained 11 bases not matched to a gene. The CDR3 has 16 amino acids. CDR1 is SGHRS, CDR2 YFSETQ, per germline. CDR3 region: CASSLMTSGGRNEQFF. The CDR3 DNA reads TGCGCCAGCAGCTTAATGACATCGGGAGGCCGCAATGAGCAGTTCTTC. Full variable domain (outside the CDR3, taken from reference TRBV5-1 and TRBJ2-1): KAGVTQTPRYLIKTRGQQVTLSCSPISGHRSVSWYQQTPGQGLQFLFEYFSETQRNKGNFPGRFSGRQFSNSRSEMNVSTLELGDSALYLCASSLMTSGGRNEQFFGPGTRLTVL.

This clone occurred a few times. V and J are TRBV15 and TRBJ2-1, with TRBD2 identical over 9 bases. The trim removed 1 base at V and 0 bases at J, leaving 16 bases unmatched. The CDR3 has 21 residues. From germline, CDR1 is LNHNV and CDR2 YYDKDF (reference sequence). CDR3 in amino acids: CATSRAPRGLAGMSSYNEQFF. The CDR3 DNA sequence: TGTGCCACCAGCAGAGCCCCCCGTGGGCTAGCGGGGATGAGCTCCTACAATGAGCAGTTCTTC.